The rows below give T cell receptor beta chains drawn from one sample of a study of blood T cell repertoires in COVID-19. Assay: immunoSEQ multiplex PCR; the TCRdb copy retains only in-frame clones and omits some. The repertoire consists of some 160,000 clones, with about four fifths occurring once and the leading ten covering 6.5%. The sequenced sample consisted of peripheral blood. The receptors stem from a man between 70 and 80 years old with active or convalescent COVID-19. Each CDR3 is given with its conserved first and last residue. A D gene is named only where the DNA matches it firmly. A clone size is listed for some rows: how often the clone was seen (once, few, many), or a class if it is expanded.

clone_size cdr3_length j_call d_call v_call cdr3_nt cdr3_aa
. 15 TRBJ2-1 TRBD2 TRBV9 TGTGCCAGCAGTGAGAGCGGGAGCTCCTACAATGAGCAGTTCTTC CASSESGSSYNEQFF
. 16 TRBJ1-1 TRBD1 TRBV5-1 TGCGCCAGCAGCTTGACACGGACAGGGTTGAACACTGAAGCTTTCTTT CASSLTRTGLNTEAFF
. 18 TRBJ2-2 . TRBV6-1 TGTGCCAGCAGTGAAGGGGCAGGGCTAAGCGCGAACACCGGGGAGCTGTTTTTT CASSEGAGLSANTGELFF
. 17 TRBJ1-4 TRBD1 TRBV4-1 TGCGCCAGCAGCCAATCATGGGACAGTTCAACTAATGAAAAACTGTTTTTT CASSQSWDSSTNEKLFF
. 16 TRBJ1-1 TRBD1 TRBV19 TGTGCCAGTAGTATTGGAGGGGGCGTATACGGCACTGAAGCTTTCTTT CASSIGGGVYGTEAFF
. 14 TRBJ1-6 . TRBV5-4 TGTGCCAGCAGCCACAGGGACACGGAATCACCCCTCCACTTT CASSHRDTESPLHF
. 14 TRBJ2-7 TRBD2 TRBV2 TGTGCCAGCAGGGGGACTAGCGGGGACTACGAGCAGTACTTC CASRGTSGDYEQYF
few 15 TRBJ2-1 . TRBV10-3 TGTGCCATCAGTGAGTCGATGGCAACCTACAATGAGCAGTTCTTC CAISESMATYNEQFF
. 13 TRBJ2-7 . TRBV6-1 TGTGCCAGCAGTGAAGCTAGCGGCTACGAGCAGTACTTC CASSEASGYEQYF
. 14 TRBJ1-1 . TRBV25-1 TGTGCCAGCAGTGAATTTGGGGGGGTATCTGAAGCTTTCTTT CASSEFGGVSEAFF
. 16 TRBJ2-2 TRBD1 TRBV2 TGTGCCAGCAGGGAGCGGACAGGACAAGTGGGCGGGGAGCTGTTTTTT CASRERTGQVGGELFF
. 13 TRBJ1-1 . TRBV2 TGTGCCAGCAGTGACAGGGTGTATACTGAAGCTTTCTTT CASSDRVYTEAFF
few 17 TRBJ2-3 TRBD2 TRBV2 TGTGCCAGCAGCCGGTGGACTAGCGGGATTAGCACAGATACGCAGTATTTT CASSRWTSGISTDTQYF
. 15 TRBJ1-1 . TRBV6-5 TGTGCCAGCAGTTACACCGGCGGACAGCACACTGAAGCTTTCTTT CASSYTGGQHTEAFF
once 14 TRBJ1-5 TRBD1 TRBV29-1 TGCAGCGTCGGGACAGGGGGGGGGAATCAGCCCCAGCATTTT CSVGTGGGNQPQHF
. 16 TRBJ2-3 TRBD2 TRBV4-1 TGCGCCAGCAGCCTGACTAGCGGGGTGTTCACAGATACGCAGTATTTT CASSLTSGVFTDTQYF
. 17 TRBJ2-7 TRBD2 TRBV9 TGTGCCAGCAGTCCCGGACTAGCGGACTACATCTCCTACGAGCAGTACTTC CASSPGLADYISYEQYF
. 12 TRBJ1-3 . TRBV9 TGTGCCAGCAGCGCCCCGGGAAACACCATATATTTT CASSAPGNTIYF
. 16 TRBJ1-2 TRBD1 TRBV19 TGTGCCAGTAGTATTAGAGCAGGGGGTGATAACTATGGCTACACCTTC CASSIRAGGDNYGYTF
. 15 TRBJ2-1 TRBD2 TRBV6-1 TGTGCCAGCAGTGAGGCTAGCGGACCCTACAATGAGCAGTTCTTC CASSEASGPYNEQFF
few 17 TRBJ1-1 . TRBV4-3 TGCGCCAGCAGCCAAGGAGGCAGGGGAGGGCGGAACACTGAAGCTTTCTTT CASSQGGRGGRNTEAFF
. 12 TRBJ1-2 . TRBV7-9 TGTGCCAGCAGCTTAGGCCAGGGCGGCTACACCTTC CASSLGQGGYTF
once 15 TRBJ1-4 . TRBV9 TGTGCCAGCAGCGTAGGGGGAAATAGGGGTGAAAAACTGTTTTTT CASSVGGNRGEKLFF
. 15 TRBJ2-7 TRBD2 TRBV18 TGTGCCAGCTCACCTGGCGGGACTAGCGGTAGCGGGCAGTACTTC CASSPGGTSGSGQYF
. 14 TRBJ2-2 . TRBV27 TGTGCCAGCAGTTTATCGTCCGTCACCGGGGAGCTGTTTTTT CASSLSSVTGELFF
. 14 TRBJ2-7 TRBD1 TRBV2 TGTGCCAGCAGTGCCGGGACAGGGCCCCACGAGCAGTACTTC CASSAGTGPHEQYF
. 14 TRBJ1-2 . TRBV2 TGTGCCAGCAGTGGACAGTCAGGGAACTATGGCTACACCTTC CASSGQSGNYGYTF
. 16 TRBJ1-6 TRBD1 TRBV6-2/TRBV6-3 TGTGCCAGCAGTTACTACGGGACAGAGTATAATTCACCCCTCCACTTT CASSYYGTEYNSPLHF
. 15 TRBJ2-1 . TRBV5-1 TGCGCCAGCAGCTTGGCATCGGTGGGGCCGACTGAGCAGTTCTTC CASSLASVGPTEQFF
once 13 TRBJ2-1 . TRBV18 TGTGCCAGCTTACAATCGACACTCAATGAGCAGTTCTTC CASLQSTLNEQFF
. 11 TRBJ2-1 TRBD2 TRBV6-1 TGTGCCAGCAGTGAGTTAGCGGGGCAGTTCTTC CASSELAGQFF
. 19 TRBJ1-2 . TRBV11-2 TGTGCCAGCAGCTTATGGGGCAGGCGGACCCCGGACCCCTACTATGGCTACACCTTC CASSLWGRRTPDPYYGYTF
. 16 TRBJ2-5 TRBD2 TRBV3-1/TRBV3-2 TGTGCCAGCAGCCAAGGGAAGACTAGCGGCCAAGAGACCCAGTACTTC CASSQGKTSGQETQYF
. 15 TRBJ2-7 TRBD2 TRBV12-5 TGTGCTAGTGGTTTCGTTCTAGCGGGAGTGGGTGAGCAGTACTTC CASGFVLAGVGEQYF
. 16 TRBJ1-1 . TRBV24-1 TGTGCCACCAGTGATTGGGGGGACGGAGTGAACACTGAAGCTTTCTTT CATSDWGDGVNTEAFF
few 16 TRBJ2-7 . TRBV6-5 TGTGCCAGCAGTTACTCGAACGGCGGAGGGGTGGGGGAGCAGTACTTC CASSYSNGGGVGEQYF
. 12 TRBJ1-2 . TRBV3-1/TRBV3-2 TGTGCCAGCAGCCTGGGGCTCTATGGCTACACCTTC CASSLGLYGYTF
. 15 TRBJ2-3 TRBD1 TRBV5-4 TGTGCCAGCAGCTCCCCGGGACAGGCTACAGATACGCAGTATTTT CASSSPGQATDTQYF
. 15 TRBJ2-5 TRBD2 TRBV6-5 TGTGCCAGCAGAGGGACTAGCGGGGGGTGGGAGACCCAGTACTTC CASRGTSGGWETQYF
. 13 TRBJ2-1 . TRBV3-1/TRBV3-2 TGTGCCAGCAGCCACCTGACGTCAGGGGAGCAGTTCTTC CASSHLTSGEQFF
. 15 TRBJ2-2 TRBD2 TRBV19 TGTGCCAGCCAAAGCGGGGCTAGCCTTACCGGGGAGCTGTTTTTT CASQSGASLTGELFF
. 13 TRBJ2-5 . TRBV7-3 TGTGCCAGCAGCTCCCCCCCAGGGGAGACCCAGTACTTC CASSSPPGETQYF
. 20 TRBJ2-3 TRBD2 TRBV3-1/TRBV3-2 TGTGCCAGCAGCCAAGACGGCAGGCTGGGGTGGCGGGGGGTCACAGATACGCAGTATTTT CASSQDGRLGWRGVTDTQYF
. 13 TRBJ1-1 . TRBV7-8 TGTGCCAGCACCCTTAGTCAGGACACTGAAGCTTTCTTT CASTLSQDTEAFF
. 13 TRBJ1-1 TRBD1 TRBV7-2 TGTGCCAGCAGCGTAAACAGGGGCGCTGAAGCTTTCTTT CASSVNRGAEAFF
once 15 TRBJ2-2 TRBD1 TRBV7-9 TGTGCCAGCAGCTTAACGGGACAGCCCACCGGGGAGCTGTTTTTT CASSLTGQPTGELFF
. 14 TRBJ2-2 TRBD2 TRBV5-6 TGTGCCAGCTTAGGACTAGCGGGACCCGGGGAGCTGTTTTTT CASLGLAGPGELFF
. 13 TRBJ2-5 . TRBV24-1 TGTGCCACCAGTGATTTTAACGGGGAGACCCAGTACTTC CATSDFNGETQYF
. 12 TRBJ1-2 . TRBV29-1 TGCAGCGTTTTCGTAGCTAACTATGGCTACACCTTC CSVFVANYGYTF